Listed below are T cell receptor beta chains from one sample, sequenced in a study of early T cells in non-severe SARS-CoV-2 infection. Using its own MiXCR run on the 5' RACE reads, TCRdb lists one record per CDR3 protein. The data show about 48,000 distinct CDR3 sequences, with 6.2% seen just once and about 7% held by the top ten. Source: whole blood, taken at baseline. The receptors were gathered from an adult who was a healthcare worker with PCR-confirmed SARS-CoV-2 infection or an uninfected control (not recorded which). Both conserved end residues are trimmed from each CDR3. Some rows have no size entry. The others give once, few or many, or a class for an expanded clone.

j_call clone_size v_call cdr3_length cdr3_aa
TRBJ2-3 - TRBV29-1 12 SVGPGLSTDTQY
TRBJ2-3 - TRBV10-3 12 AISMTSGRDTQY
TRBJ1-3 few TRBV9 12 ASSVSGSGNTIY
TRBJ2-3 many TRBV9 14 ASSGGTSGLTDTQY
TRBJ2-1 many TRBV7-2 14 ASSLGGWLSYNEQF
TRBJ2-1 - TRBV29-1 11 SVVRGGSYEQF
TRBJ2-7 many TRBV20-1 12 SEVRASPAYEQY
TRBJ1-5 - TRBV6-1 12 ASSEDPRNQPQH
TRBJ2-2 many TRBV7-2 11 ASSLEFGRELF
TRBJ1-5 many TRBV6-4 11 ASSLDSNQPQH
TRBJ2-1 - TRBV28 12 ASSLLAGVYEQF
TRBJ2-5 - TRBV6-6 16 ASRDPPGLAGYKETQY
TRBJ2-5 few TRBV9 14 ASSVAGRRRQETQY
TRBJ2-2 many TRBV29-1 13 SVQSSGGDTGELF
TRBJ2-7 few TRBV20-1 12 SASRPGLSYEQY
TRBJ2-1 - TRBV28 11 ASSFGRVSEQF
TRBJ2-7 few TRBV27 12 ASSLGTGVYEQY
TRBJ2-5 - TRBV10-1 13 ASSDSGSLRGTQY
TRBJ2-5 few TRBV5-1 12 ASSLTSAQETQY
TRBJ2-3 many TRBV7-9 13 ASSFGTVFTDTQY
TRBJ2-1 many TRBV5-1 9 ASSLKDEQF
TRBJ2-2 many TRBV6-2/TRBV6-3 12 ASSWTRGTGELF
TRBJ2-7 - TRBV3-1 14 ASSQGTSGSLSEQY
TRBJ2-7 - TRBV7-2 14 ASSWTGQGLSYEQY
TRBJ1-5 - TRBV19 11 ASSTGGNQPQH
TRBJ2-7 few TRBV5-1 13 ASSSSGGSSYEQY
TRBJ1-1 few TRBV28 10 ASSGGGTEAF
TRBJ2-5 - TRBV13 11 ASSRRRAETQY
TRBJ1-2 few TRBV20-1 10 SGELQGYGYT
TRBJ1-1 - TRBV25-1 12 ASSDFGGSTEAF
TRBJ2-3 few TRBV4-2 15 ASSQGTLAGDPDTQY
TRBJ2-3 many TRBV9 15 ASSVDPLAGVLDTQY
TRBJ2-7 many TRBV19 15 ASKTSAAAGGSYEQY
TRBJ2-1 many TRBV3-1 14 ASSQDFRLASGEQF
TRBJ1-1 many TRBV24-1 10 ATGGEGTEAF
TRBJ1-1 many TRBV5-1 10 ASSLGTGGAF
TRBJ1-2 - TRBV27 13 ASSFKTGGYYGYT
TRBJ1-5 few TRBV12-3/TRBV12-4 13 ASSLQAGNNQPQH
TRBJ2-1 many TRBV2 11 ASSEARGLEQF
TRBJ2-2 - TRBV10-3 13 AIMADRVVTGELF
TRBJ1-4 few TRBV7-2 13 ASSLGPAPNEKLF
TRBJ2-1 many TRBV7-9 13 ASSLGGGSYNEQF
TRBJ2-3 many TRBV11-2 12 ASSPNGGADTQY
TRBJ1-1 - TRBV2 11 ASSVTLNTEAF
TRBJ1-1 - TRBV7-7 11 ASSSSQGAEAF
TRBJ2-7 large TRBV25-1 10 ASGQGAYEQY
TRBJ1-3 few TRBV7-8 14 ASSLGAGRAGNTIY
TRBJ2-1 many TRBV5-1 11 ASSFGREAEQF
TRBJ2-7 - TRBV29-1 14 SALVLRSGRSYERY
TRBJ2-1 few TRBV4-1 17 ASSQEGTSGVSSYNEQF